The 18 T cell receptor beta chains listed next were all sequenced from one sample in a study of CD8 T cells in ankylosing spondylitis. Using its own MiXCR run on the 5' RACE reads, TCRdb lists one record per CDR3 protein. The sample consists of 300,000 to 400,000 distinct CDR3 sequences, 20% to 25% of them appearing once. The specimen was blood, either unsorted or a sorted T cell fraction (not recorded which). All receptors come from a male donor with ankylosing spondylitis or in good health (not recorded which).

The CDR3 DNA sequence: TGTGCCAGCAGTTTATGGGGCCCTGATGGTGGCACAGATACGCAGTATTTT. Residues: CASSLWGPDGGTDTQYF. The chain links TRBV12-3 or TRBV12-4 to TRBJ2-3; possibly TRBD1 for D (5 bases). Trimming took 2 bases from V and 1 from J, leaving 16 bases between them. The CDR3 covers 17 residues.

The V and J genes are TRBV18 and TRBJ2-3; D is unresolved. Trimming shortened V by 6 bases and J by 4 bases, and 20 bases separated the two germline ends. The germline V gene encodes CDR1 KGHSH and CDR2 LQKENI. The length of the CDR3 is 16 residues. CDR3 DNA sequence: TGTGCCAGCTCTCCGACGGGTTATATATCTTCAGATACGCAGTATTTT. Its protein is CASSPTGYISSDTQYF.

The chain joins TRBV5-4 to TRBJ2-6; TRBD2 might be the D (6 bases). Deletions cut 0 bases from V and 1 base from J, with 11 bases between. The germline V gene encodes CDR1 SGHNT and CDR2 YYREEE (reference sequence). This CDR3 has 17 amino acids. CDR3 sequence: CASSLVVAVSGANVLTF. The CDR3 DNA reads TGTGCCAGCAGCTTGGTCGTAGCGGTTTCTGGGGCCAACGTCCTGACTTTC.

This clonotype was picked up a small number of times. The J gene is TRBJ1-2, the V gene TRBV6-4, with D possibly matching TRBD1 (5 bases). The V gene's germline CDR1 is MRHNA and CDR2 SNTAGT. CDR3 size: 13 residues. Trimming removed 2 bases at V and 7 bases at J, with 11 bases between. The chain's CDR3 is CASSDEGHGGYTF. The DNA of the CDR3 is TGTGCCAGCAGTGACGAGGGGCACGGTGGCTACACCTTC.

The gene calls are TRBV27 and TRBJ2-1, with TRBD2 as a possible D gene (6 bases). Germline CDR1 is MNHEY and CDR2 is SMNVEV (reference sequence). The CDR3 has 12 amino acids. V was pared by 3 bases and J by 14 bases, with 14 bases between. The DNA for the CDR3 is TGTGCCAGCAGTTTGGGCGGTAGGGAGGAGTTCTTC. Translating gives CASSLGGREEFF.

CDR3 region: CASSPDRGWGETQYF. The DNA for the CDR3 is TGTGCCAGCAGTCCGGACAGGGGTTGGGGGGAGACCCAGTACTTC. V gene TRBV12-3 or TRBV12-4 combines with J gene TRBJ2-5, with 9 positions matching TRBD1. The CDR3 loop spans 15 amino acids. The J segment lost 5 bases and the V segment lost 5 bases, leaving 9 bases of the junction unmatched.

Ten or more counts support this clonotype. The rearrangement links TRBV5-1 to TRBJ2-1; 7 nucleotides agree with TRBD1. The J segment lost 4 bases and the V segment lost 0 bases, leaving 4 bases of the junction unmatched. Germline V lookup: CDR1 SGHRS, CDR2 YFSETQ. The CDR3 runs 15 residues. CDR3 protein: CASSLDPGGYNEQFF. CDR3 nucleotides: TGCGCCAGCAGCTTGGACCCAGGGGGTTACAATGAGCAGTTCTTC.

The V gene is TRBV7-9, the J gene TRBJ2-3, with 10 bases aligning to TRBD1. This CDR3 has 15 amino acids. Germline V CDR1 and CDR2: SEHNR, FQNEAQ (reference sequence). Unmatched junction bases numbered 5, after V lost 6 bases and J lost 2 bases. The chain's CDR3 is CASRSGQGYTDTQYF. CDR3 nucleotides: TGTGCCAGCAGGTCGGGACAGGGGTACACAGATACGCAGTATTTT.

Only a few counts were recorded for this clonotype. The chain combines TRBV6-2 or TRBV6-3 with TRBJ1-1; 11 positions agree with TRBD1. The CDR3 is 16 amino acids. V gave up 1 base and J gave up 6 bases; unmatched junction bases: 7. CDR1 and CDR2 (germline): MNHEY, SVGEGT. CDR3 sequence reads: CASSYLWTGGSAEAFF. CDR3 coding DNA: TGTGCCAGCAGTTACTTATGGACAGGGGGCAGTGCTGAAGCTTTCTTT.

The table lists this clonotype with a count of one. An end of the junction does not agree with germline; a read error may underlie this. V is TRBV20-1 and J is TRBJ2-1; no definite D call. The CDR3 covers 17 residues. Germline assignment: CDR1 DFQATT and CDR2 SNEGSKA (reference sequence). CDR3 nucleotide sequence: TGCTGTGCTAGAGATGCCTCCGAAGGGATCATCTCATCTGGGCAGTTCTTC. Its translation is CCARDASEGIISSGQFF.

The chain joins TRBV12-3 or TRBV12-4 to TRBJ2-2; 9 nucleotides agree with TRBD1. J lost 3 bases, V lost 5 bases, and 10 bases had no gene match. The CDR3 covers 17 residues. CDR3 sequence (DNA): TGTGCCAGCAGTATACAACTTAGGACAGGGGACACCGGGGAGCTGTTTTTT. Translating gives CASSIQLRTGDTGELFF.

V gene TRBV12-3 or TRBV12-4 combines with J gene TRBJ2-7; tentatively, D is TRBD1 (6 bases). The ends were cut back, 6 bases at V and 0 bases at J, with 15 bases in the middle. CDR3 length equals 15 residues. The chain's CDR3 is CASSRQAPSSYEQYF. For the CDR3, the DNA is TGTGCCAGCAGCAGACAGGCTCCGAGCTCCTACGAGCAGTACTTC.

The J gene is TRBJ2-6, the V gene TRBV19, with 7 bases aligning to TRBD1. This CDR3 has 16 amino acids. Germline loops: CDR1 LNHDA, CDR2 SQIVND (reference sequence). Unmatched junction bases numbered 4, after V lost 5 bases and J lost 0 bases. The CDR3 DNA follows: TGTGCCAGTAGTCCGGGACAGTACTCTGGGGCCAACGTCCTGACTTTC. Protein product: CASSPGQYSGANVLTF.

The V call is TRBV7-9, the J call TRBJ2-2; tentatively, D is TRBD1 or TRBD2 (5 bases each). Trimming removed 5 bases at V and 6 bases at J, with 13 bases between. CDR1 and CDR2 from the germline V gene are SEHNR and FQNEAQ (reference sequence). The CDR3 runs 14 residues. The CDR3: CASSPRDGAGELFF. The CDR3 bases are TGTGCCAGCAGCCCCCGGGACGGAGCCGGGGAGCTGTTTTTT.

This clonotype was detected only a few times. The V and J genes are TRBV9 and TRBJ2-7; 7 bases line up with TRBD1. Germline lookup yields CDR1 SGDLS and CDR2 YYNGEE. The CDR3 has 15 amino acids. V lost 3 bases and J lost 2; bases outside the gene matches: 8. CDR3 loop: CASSESPGQTYEQYF. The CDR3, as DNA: TGTGCCAGCAGCGAATCGCCGGGACAGACCTACGAGCAGTACTTC.

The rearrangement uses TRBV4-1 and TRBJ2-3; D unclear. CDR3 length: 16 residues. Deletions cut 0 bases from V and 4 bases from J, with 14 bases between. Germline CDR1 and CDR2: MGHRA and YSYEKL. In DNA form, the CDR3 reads TGCGCCAGCAGCCAAGAAACCTCCCCGGCGTCAGATACGCAGTATTTT. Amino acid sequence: CASSQETSPASDTQYF.

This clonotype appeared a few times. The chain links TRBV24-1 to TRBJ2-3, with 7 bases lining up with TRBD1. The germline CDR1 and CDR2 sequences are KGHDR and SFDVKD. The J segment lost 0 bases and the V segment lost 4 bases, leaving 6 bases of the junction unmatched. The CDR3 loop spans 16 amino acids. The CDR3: CATSDRGQESTDTQYF. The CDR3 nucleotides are TGTGCCACCAGTGACCGTGGACAGGAAAGCACAGATACGCAGTATTTT.

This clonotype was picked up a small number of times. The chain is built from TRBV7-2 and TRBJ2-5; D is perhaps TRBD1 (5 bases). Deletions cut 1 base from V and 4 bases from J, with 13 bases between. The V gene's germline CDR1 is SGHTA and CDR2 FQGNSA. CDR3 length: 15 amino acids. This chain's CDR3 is CASSLGVSRAETQYF. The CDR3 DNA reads TGTGCCAGCAGCTTAGGTGTATCCAGGGCAGAGACCCAGTACTTC.